Listed here are 15 T cell receptor beta chains from one sample, sequenced in a study of T cell repertoires in cytomegalovirus infection. TCRdb used MiXCR to reprocess the reads, holding one entry per CDR3 protein. The sample yields 100,000 or so distinct CDR3 sequences, approximately 15% seen once. The sequenced sample was PBMCs. Every receptor here comes from a human donor in good health (CMV status not recorded). Some clones in this sample may be carry-over from other donors' samples.

The CDR3 DNA follows: TGCGCCAGCAGCCAAGCGGGGGGCTACACCTTC. As protein: CASSQAGGYTF. This rearrangement joins TRBV4-3 to TRBJ1-2; D ambiguous. The CDR3 has 11 amino acids. Looked up from germline, CDR1 is LGHNA and CDR2 is YSLEER. With 1 base removed from V and 8 bases from J, the gap between germline ends came to 5 bases.

This clonotype was picked up a small number of times. The rearrangement uses TRBV27 and TRBJ2-7; TRBD1 matches 8 bases. The CDR3 runs to 12 residues. With 4 bases clipped from V and 5 bases from J, the junction kept 1 base outside the gene matches. Germline values: CDR1 MNHEY, CDR2 SMNVEV (reference sequence). The CDR3 loop reads CASSWTGNEQYF. The CDR3 DNA is TGTGCCAGCAGTTGGACAGGGAACGAGCAGTACTTC.

This clonotype was found many times. The J gene is TRBJ1-2, the V gene TRBV7-2; the D is unclear. The germline CDR1 and CDR2 sequences are SGHTA and FQGNSA. V was pared by 3 bases and J by 1 base, with 6 bases between. The CDR3 has 13 residues. The CDR3 here is CASSLEVNYGYTF. In DNA, the CDR3 is TGTGCCAGCAGCTTGGAGGTTAACTATGGCTACACCTTC.

This clonotype has ten or more counts. The rearrangement links TRBV12-3 or TRBV12-4 to TRBJ2-3; 12 nucleotides agree with TRBD2. Trimming took 8 bases from V and 0 from J; bases not matched to a gene: 6. The CDR3 is 16 residues long. CDR3 nucleotides: TGTGCCAGCGGCCGACTAGCGGGGGCTAGCACAGATACGCAGTATTTT. It codes for CASGRLAGASTDTQYF.

The table lists this clonotype with many counts. Since the CDR3 does not end with the conserved phenylalanine or tryptophan, this likely comes from a read error. It is unclear where the CDR3 begins or ends on the DNA, so no DNA is shown, and the CDR3 is as TCRdb lists it. The gene calls are TRBV7-3 and TRBJ2-4; the table assigns TRBD2, which was not confirmed against the DNA. The CDR3 region is 9 residues in length, termini included. The germline CDR1 and CDR2 sequences are SGHTA and FQGTGA. CDR3 in amino acids: CASTPIRGG.

The gene calls are TRBV10-3 and TRBJ2-1; 9 bases line up with TRBD2. This CDR3 is built from 13 residues. CDR1 ENHRY and CDR2 SYGVKD come from the germline V gene. V lost 4 bases, J lost 6 bases, and 1 base stayed unmatched. The CDR3 loop reads CAISGGGANEQFF. CDR3 DNA: TGTGCCATCAGTGGCGGGGGGGCCAATGAGCAGTTCTTC.

The CDR3 nucleotides read TGTGCCAGCAGCTTGTCTTCAGGGTTTGGTAGCAATCAGCCCCAGCATTTT. Protein sequence: CASSLSSGFGSNQPQHF. This chain links TRBV5-8 with TRBJ1-5, with D perhaps TRBD1 (5 bases). The CDR3 covers 17 residues. The V end was cut by 1 base, the J end by 0 bases, with 14 bases between. Germline CDR1 reads SGHTS; CDR2 reads YDEGEE.

The genes are TRBV3-1 and TRBJ2-7, with 10 positions matching TRBD2. CDR3 length: 15 residues. The germline gives CDR1 LGHDT, CDR2 YNNKEL (reference sequence). Trimming cost V 1 base and J 3 bases; bases outside gene matches: 3. CDR3: CASSQAPSGGYEQYF. CDR3 DNA sequence: TGTGCCAGCAGCCAAGCCCCTAGCGGGGGCTACGAGCAGTACTTC.

On this clonotype: The junction shows a germline mismatch at one end, possibly a read error. The gene calls are TRBV7-2 and TRBJ1-3, with a weak D call TRBD1 (5 bases). Germline V gives CDR1 SGHTA, CDR2 FQGNSA. The CDR3 has 15 residues. CDR3 sequence (DNA): TGTGTCAGCAGCTTAGCGGCAGGGTCTGGAAACACCATATATTTT. It codes for CVSSLAAGSGNTIYF.

This clonotype was seen a few times. For the CDR3, the DNA is TGTGCCAGCAGTTTAGTCCGACAGGGGGCTCGGCCCCTCCACTTT. Its translation is CASSLVRQGARPLHF. V and J are TRBV28 and TRBJ1-6, with 10 bases fitting TRBD1. Germline loops: CDR1 MDHEN, CDR2 SYDVKM. J was trimmed by 13 bases and V by 2 bases; bases with no gene match: 8. The length of the CDR3 is 15 residues.

This clonotype was counted once. This chain uses TRBV20-1 with TRBJ2-7; 10 nucleotides align to TRBD1. In germline, CDR1 is DFQATT, CDR2 SNEGSKA (reference sequence). V shed 0 bases, J shed 4 bases, and the junction held 6 bases outside the gene matches. This CDR3 comprises 15 residues. The CDR3 sequence is CSARDTGTGVYEQYF. CDR3 bases: TGCAGTGCTAGAGACACCGGGACAGGGGTGTACGAGCAGTACTTC.

As concerns this clonotype: The conserved closing phenylalanine or tryptophan is absent in this CDR3, likely reflecting a read error. The CDR3 bases are TGTGCCAGCAGCCCCAGGACCAAGCCCCAGCATTCT. This translates into CASSPRTKPQHS. The chain links TRBV9 to TRBJ1-5; no clear D. Germline V gives CDR1 SGDLS, CDR2 YYNGEE. V was shortened by 4 bases and J by 8 bases, with 10 bases between the two germline ends. This CDR3 comprises 12 residues.

This chain uses TRBV20-1 with TRBJ2-7, with D unresolved. The CDR3 runs to 14 residues. V gave up 5 bases and J gave up 4 bases, with 18 bases separating them. The germline CDR1 and CDR2 sequences are DFQATT and SNEGSKA (reference sequence). In DNA, the CDR3 is TGCAGTGCTCCTCCCCCCGTTGACTCTTACGAGCAGTACTTC. Translated: CSAPPPVDSYEQYF.

This clonotype was counted at least ten times. V is TRBV28 and J is TRBJ1-3, with TRBD1 as a possible D gene (5 bases). The CDR3 loop spans 17 amino acids. V was pared by 6 bases and J by 0 bases, with 18 bases between. The germline V gene has CDR1 MDHEN and CDR2 SYDVKM. CDR3 in amino acids: CASRDTSPPSSGNTIYF. The CDR3 DNA follows: TGTGCCAGCAGGGACACGAGTCCTCCTAGCTCTGGAAACACCATATATTTT.

This clonotype was seen many times. This chain connects TRBV7-2 to TRBJ2-3, with D perhaps given as TRBD1 or TRBD2 (5 bases each). The V gene's germline CDR1 is SGHTA and CDR2 FQGNSA. This CDR3 contains 14 residues. V shed 5 bases and J shed 3 bases, with 12 bases lying between them. The CDR3 DNA reads TGTGCCAGCAGCCTCGGGACGGCTACAGATACGCAGTATTTT. It codes for CASSLGTATDTQYF.